Sequencing of this T cell receptor beta chain was carried out in a study of T cells in Graves' hyperthyroidism and ophthalmopathy. This clonotype was observed many times. Reasons for excluding patients were uncontrolled infection, other autoimmune disease, pregnancy or lactation. PBMCs came from around 10 ml fresh peripheral blood. CDR1 and CDR2 from the germline V gene are MDHEN and SYDVKM. This CDR3 contains 18 residues. V dropped 6 bases and J dropped 0; count of bases not matched to a gene: 12. TCR beta CDR3 sequences were amplified from RNA transcripts. HTBI primers were employed in a first-round RT-PCR of the TCR CDR3. MiXCR, applied by TCRdb to the multiplex PCR reads, yields one record per CDR3 protein. The table includes roughly 200,000 distinct CDR3 sequences, about 16% detected once.

This chain uses TRBV28 with TRBJ2-4; 9 positions match TRBD2. This TCR derives from a middle-aged man with Graves' hyperthyroidism. Sample: blood. The CDR3 DNA reads as TGTGCCAGCAGCCCCCCCGGGACTAGCAGTTTAGCCAAAAACATTCAGTACTTC. Amino acids: CASSPPGTSSLAKNIQYF. The variable domain in full, with the rest retrieved from reference TRBV28 and TRBJ2-4, is DVKVTQSSRYLVKRTGEKVFLECVQDMDHENMFWYRQDPGLGLRLIYFSYDVKMKEKGDIPEGYSVSREKKERFSLILESASTNQTSMYLCASSPPGTSSLAKNIQYFGAGTRLSVL.